Following are 21 T cell receptor beta chains from one sample sequenced in a study of cytomegalovirus exposure and HLA in healthy donors. Researchers ran the PCR with 60 Vbeta and 13 Jbeta primers. The repertoire was sequenced with immunoSEQ multiplex PCR; TCRdb's copy has only in-frame clones and lacks some. The sample shows under 200,000 clones, about 80% of them seen only once. Sequencing was done on a sample of PBMCs. The source of these receptors is a woman between 40 and 55 years old in good health and CMV-seronegative.

The chain is built from TRBV30 and TRBJ1-6; D unclear. The CDR3 length is 16 residues. The germline CDR1 and CDR2 sequences are GTSNPN and SVGIG (reference sequence). With 3 bases removed from V and 0 bases from J, the gap between germline ends came to 12 bases. This CDR3 is CAWRPQVNSYNSPLHF. The DNA of the CDR3 is TGTGCCTGGAGACCCCAGGTTAACTCCTATAATTCACCCCTCCACTTT.

The chain uses TRBV4-1 and TRBJ1-1; 7 bases align to TRBD1. Per germline, CDR1 MGHRA and CDR2 YSYEKL. Trimming took 4 bases from V and 1 from J; bases not matched to a gene: 3. This CDR3 region has 14 residues. The CDR3 sequence is CASSPRTGNTEAFF. The DNA for the CDR3 is TGCGCCAGCAGCCCCCGGACAGGGAACACTGAAGCTTTCTTT.

V and J are TRBV7-8 and TRBJ2-1, with TRBD2 matching 10 bases. V shed 4 bases, J shed 3 bases, and the junction held 3 bases outside the gene matches. Germline CDR1 SGHVS, CDR2 FQNEAQ. The CDR3 contains 15 residues. The CDR3 here is CASSYLAGVYNEQFF. The CDR3 nucleotides read TGTGCCAGCAGCTACCTAGCGGGAGTCTACAATGAGCAGTTCTTC.

The rearrangement uses TRBV19 and TRBJ1-5, with D unresolved. Germline V gene data show CDR1 as LNHDA and CDR2 as SQIVND (reference sequence). Trimming stripped 0 bases from V and 2 bases from J, with 5 bases between. The CDR3 contains 14 residues. CDR3 in amino acids: CASSIERGNQPQHF. In nucleotides, the CDR3 is TGTGCCAGTAGTATAGAGAGGGGCAATCAGCCCCAGCATTTT. The variable domain in full, with the rest retrieved from reference TRBV19 and TRBJ1-5, is DGGITQSPKYLFRKEGQNVTLSCEQNLNHDAMYWYRQDPGQGLRLIYYSQIVNDFQKGDIAEGYSVSREKKESFPLTVTSAQKNPTAFYLCASSIERGNQPQHFGDGTRLSIL.

This clone was detected once. The rearrangement links TRBV18 to TRBJ2-6; TRBD1 agrees at 8 bases. The ends lost 4 bases at V and 0 bases at J; junction bases unmatched: 14. The CDR3 spans 20 residues. Germline V gene lookup returns CDR1 KGHSH and CDR2 LQKENI. As DNA, the CDR3 is TGTGCCAGCTCACTCGCGACACCGGGACAGGCATACTCTGGGGCCAACGTCCTGACTTTC. Translated: CASSLATPGQAYSGANVLTF.

The V gene is TRBV7-3, the J gene TRBJ2-3; the match to TRBD1 covers 9 bases. This CDR3 has 14 amino acids. The V gene's germline CDR1 is SGHTA and CDR2 FQGTGA. Trimming removed 5 bases from V and 5 bases from J; junction bases left unmatched: 5. CDR3 residues: CASSLTGGEDTQYF. Written as DNA, the CDR3 is TGTGCCAGCAGCCTCACAGGGGGCGAAGATACGCAGTATTTT.

This chain uses TRBV12-5 with TRBJ1-2, with TRBD1 identical over 7 bases. The CDR3 has 13 residues. The trim removed 5 bases at V and 8 bases at J, leaving 8 bases unmatched. Germline CDR1 LGHNT, CDR2 FRNRAP. In DNA, the CDR3 is TGTGCTAGTGGTCAGAGGGGGCTTTGGGGCTACACCTTC. Its protein product is CASGQRGLWGYTF.

The chain has TRBV5-6 and TRBJ2-1; TRBD2 agrees at 10 bases. The trim removed 5 bases at V and 6 bases at J, leaving 5 bases unmatched. CDR3 length equals 14 residues. CDR1 is SGHDT and CDR2 is YYEEEE in the germline V gene. The CDR3 nucleotides are TGTGCCAGCAGTTCACTAGCGGGGTCCAATGAGCAGTTCTTC. Translation gives CASSSLAGSNEQFF. Using reference TRBV5-6 and TRBJ2-1 for the parts outside the CDR3, the full variable domain is DAGVTQSPTHLIKTRGQQVTLRCSPKSGHDTVSWYQQALGQGPQFIFQYYEEEERQRGNFPDRFSGHQFPNYSSELNVNALLLGDSALYLCASSSLAGSNEQFFGPGTRLTVL.

The V call is TRBV5-1, the J call TRBJ2-3; TRBD2 matches at 9 bases. CDR3 size: 17 residues. V shed 4 bases, J shed 0 bases, and the junction held 9 bases outside the gene matches. In germline, CDR1 is SGHRS, CDR2 YFSETQ. The CDR3 loop is CASSKSIAGASTDTQYF. CDR3 DNA sequence: TGCGCCAGCAGCAAGTCTATAGCGGGGGCAAGCACAGATACGCAGTATTTT.

The chain joins TRBV10-2 to TRBJ1-2, with TRBD1 matching over 10 bases. V gave up 4 bases and J gave up 4 bases; unmatched junction bases: 0. CDR3 size: 13 residues. Germline V gene sequence: CDR1 WSHSY, CDR2 SAAADI. In DNA form, the CDR3 reads TGCGCCAGCAGTGGGGACAGGGGCTATGGCTACACCTTC. Encoded protein: CASSGDRGYGYTF.

This clone appeared once. The V call is TRBV7-2, the J call TRBJ2-5; a possible D gene is TRBD1 (5 bases). The DNA end is a closer match to TRBJ2-7, so the J assignment may be wrong. The germline V gene has CDR1 SGHTA and CDR2 FQGNSA. This CDR3 contains 14 residues. The CDR3 nucleotides are TGTGCCAGCAGCCTCGACAGATCCCACTACGAGCAGTACTTC. Its translation: CASSLDRSHYEQYF.

This clone was counted a few times. V usage is TRBV1 and J usage is TRBJ2-3; the table's D call, TRBD2, has no DNA check behind it. TRBV1 has pseudogene status. The CDR3 consists of 17 residues. CDR3 nucleotide sequence: TGCACCAGCAGCCAAGGGGGGACTAGGGGGGGCACAGATACGCAGTATTTT. It specifies CTSSQGGTRGGTDTQYF.

The chain links TRBV6-1 to TRBJ2-3; D ambiguous. The CDR3 extends over 14 amino acids. CDR1 is MNHNS, CDR2 SASEGT, per germline. Trimming shortened V by 2 bases and J by 2 bases, and 8 bases separated the two germline ends. CDR3 amino acids: CASSEFVSTDTQYF. The DNA for the CDR3 is TGTGCCAGCAGTGAATTTGTCTCCACAGATACGCAGTATTTT.

This clone was detected a few times. This rearrangement joins TRBV5-6 to TRBJ1-4; the match to TRBD1 covers 7 bases. The CDR3 loop spans 16 amino acids. Germline CDR1 reads SGHDT; CDR2 reads YYEEEE. Losses at the gene ends were 1 base for V and 8 bases for J; bases not matched to a gene: 11. The CDR3, as DNA: TGTGCCAGCAGCTTGACGGGGACAGCCGACAGGGAAAAACTGTTTTTT. It codes for CASSLTGTADREKLFF.

The chain employs TRBV9 and TRBJ2-7, with 12 nucleotides matching TRBD1. After removal of 0 bases from V and 12 bases from J, the junction contained 1 base not matched to a gene. The germline CDR1 and CDR2 sequences are SGDLS and YYNGEE. There are 12 residues in the CDR3. Here the CDR3 DNA reads TGTGCCAGCAGCGTAGGGGACAGGGGGCCGTACTTC. Protein product: CASSVGDRGPYF.

The V gene is TRBV27, the J gene TRBJ2-1; no reliable D call. The CDR3 loop spans 12 amino acids. Trimming shortened V by 5 bases and J by 7 bases, and 9 bases separated the two germline ends. Looked up from germline, CDR1 is MNHEY and CDR2 is SMNVEV (reference sequence). The CDR3 protein is CASSPHTNEQFF. The CDR3 DNA is TGTGCCAGCAGTCCACATACAAATGAGCAGTTCTTC.

The chain combines TRBV6-1 with TRBJ2-3; 10 bases are a match to TRBD1. This CDR3 has 16 residues. V lost 3 bases and J lost 4; bases outside the gene matches: 7. Germline V CDR1 and CDR2: MNHNS, SASEGT. The CDR3 DNA reads TGTGCCAGCAGTGATTTGACAGGGGGCGGCGCAGATACGCAGTATTTT. Residues: CASSDLTGGGADTQYF.

The chain couples TRBV28 to TRBJ1-5; 8 bases are a match to TRBD1. The V gene end was trimmed by 2 bases and the J gene end by 3 bases; junction bases not matched to a gene: 6. CDR1 MDHEN and CDR2 SYDVKM come from the germline V gene. This CDR3 comprises 16 residues. The CDR3 nucleotides are TGTGCCAGCAGTTTAATACAGGGGGGCTACAATCAGCCCCAGCATTTT. Protein product: CASSLIQGGYNQPQHF.

The chain joins TRBV7-9 to TRBJ1-4; D uncertain. V was shortened by 1 base and J by 4 bases, with 10 bases between the two germline ends. The CDR3 runs to 15 residues. CDR1 and CDR2 from the germline V gene are SEHNR and FQNEAQ (reference sequence). The CDR3, as DNA: TGTGCCAGCAGCTTAGGAGGCGGGGTTAATGAAAAACTGTTTTTT. It yields the protein CASSLGGGVNEKLFF.

The chain has TRBV10-3 and TRBJ1-1, with D possibly being TRBD1 (6 bases). Germline loops: CDR1 ENHRY, CDR2 SYGVKD. The V end was cut by 0 bases, the J end by 1 base, with 12 bases between. CDR3 length equals 16 residues. Written as DNA, the CDR3 is TGTGCCATCAGTGAGTCTCCTCTACAGGGGAACACTGAAGCTTTCTTT. This translates into CAISESPLQGNTEAFF.

The V call is TRBV4-1, the J call TRBJ2-4; 8 bases match TRBD1. Germline V gives CDR1 MGHRA, CDR2 YSYEKL. Trimming removed 1 base from V and 15 bases from J; junction bases left unmatched: 8. CDR3 length: 13 amino acids. As DNA, the CDR3 is TGCGCCAGCAGCCAAGTTGGACAGGGCGTTGGGTACTTC. This codes for CASSQVGQGVGYF.